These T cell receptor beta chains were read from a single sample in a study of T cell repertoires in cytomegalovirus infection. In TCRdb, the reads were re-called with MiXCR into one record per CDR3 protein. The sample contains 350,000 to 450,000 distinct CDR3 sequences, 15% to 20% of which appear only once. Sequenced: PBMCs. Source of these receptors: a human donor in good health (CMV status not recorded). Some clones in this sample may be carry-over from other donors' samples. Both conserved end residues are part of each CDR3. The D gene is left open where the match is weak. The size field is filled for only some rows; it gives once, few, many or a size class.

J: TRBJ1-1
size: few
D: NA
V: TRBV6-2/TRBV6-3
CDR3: CASSYGFPRTDLGANTEAFF
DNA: TGTGCCAGCAGTTACGGGTTTCCCCGAACGGATTTAGGGGCGAACACTGAAGCTTTCTTT

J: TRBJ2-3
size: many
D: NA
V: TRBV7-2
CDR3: CASSSRLGPQYF
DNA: TGTGCCAGCAGCTCCAGACTAGGCCCGCAGTATTTT

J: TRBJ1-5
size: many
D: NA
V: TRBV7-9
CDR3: CASSLSGKQPQHF
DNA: TGTGCCAGCAGCTTATCAGGGAAGCAGCCCCAGCATTTT

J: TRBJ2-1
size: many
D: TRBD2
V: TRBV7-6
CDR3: CASSSAGGANEQFF
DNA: TGTGCCAGCAGCTCAGCGGGAGGGGCCAATGAGCAGTTCTTC

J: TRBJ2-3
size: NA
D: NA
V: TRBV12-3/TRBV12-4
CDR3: CASRGTATDTQYF
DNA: TGTGCCAGCAGGGGGACTGCCACAGATACGCAGTATTTT

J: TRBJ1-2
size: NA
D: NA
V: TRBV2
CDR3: CASTSLGYGYTF
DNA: TGTGCCAGCACGTCCCTAGGCTATGGCTACACCTTC

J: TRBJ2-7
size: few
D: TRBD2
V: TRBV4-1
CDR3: CASSLTTLAGGSYEQYF
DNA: TGCGCCAGCAGCCTGACCACGCTAGCGGGAGGGAGTTACGAGCAGTACTTC

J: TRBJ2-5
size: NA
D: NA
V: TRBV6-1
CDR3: CASSVLQGYPQETQYF
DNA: TGTGCCAGCAGTGTCCTCCAGGGTTACCCTCAAGAGACCCAGTACTTC

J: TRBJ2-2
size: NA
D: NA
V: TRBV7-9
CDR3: CASGSLLNTGELFF
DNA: TGTGCCAGCGGCTCGTTACTCAACACCGGGGAGCTGTTTTTT

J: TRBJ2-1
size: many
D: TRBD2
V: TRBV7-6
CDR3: CASSSTRLAVYNEQFF
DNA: TGTGCCAGCAGCTCTACCCGACTAGCGGTGTACAATGAGCAGTTCTTC

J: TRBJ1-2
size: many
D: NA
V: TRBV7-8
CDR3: CASSPFQYRDTNYGYTF
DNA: TGTGCCAGCAGCCCATTTCAATACCGGGACACAAACTATGGCTACACCTTC

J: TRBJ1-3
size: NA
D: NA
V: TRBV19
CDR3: CAIHSTVSSGNTIYF
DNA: TGTGCCATCCACTCGACAGTGAGCTCTGGAAACACCATATATTTT

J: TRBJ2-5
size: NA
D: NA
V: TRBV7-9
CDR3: CASSLGTEQVQETQYF
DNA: TGTGCCAGCAGCTTAGGGACCGAACAGGTCCAAGAGACCCAGTACTTC

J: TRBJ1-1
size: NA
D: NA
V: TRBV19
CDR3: CASSWETEAFF
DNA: TGTGCCAGTAGTTGGGAAACTGAAGCTTTCTTT

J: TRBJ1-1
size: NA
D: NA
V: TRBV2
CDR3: CASSEGPGTEAFF
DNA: TGTGCCAGCAGTGAAGGACCGGGCACTGAAGCTTTCTTT

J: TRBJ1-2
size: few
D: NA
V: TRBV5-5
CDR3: CASSPVGSGRGHGYTF
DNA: TGTGCCAGCAGCCCGGTCGGGTCCGGCCGCGGACATGGCTACACCTTC

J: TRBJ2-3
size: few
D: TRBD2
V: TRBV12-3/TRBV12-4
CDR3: CASSLGTSLSTDTQYF
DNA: TGTGCCAGCAGTTTAGGGACTAGCCTTAGCACAGATACGCAGTATTTT

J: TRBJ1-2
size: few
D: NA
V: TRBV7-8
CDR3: CASSQDGGFYGYTF
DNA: TGTGCCAGCAGCCAAGACGGAGGATTCTATGGCTACACCTTC

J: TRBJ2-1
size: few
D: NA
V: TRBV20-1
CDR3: CSARVAASLTEQFF
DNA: TGCAGTGCTAGAGTGGCGGCATCCCTTACGGAGCAGTTCTTC

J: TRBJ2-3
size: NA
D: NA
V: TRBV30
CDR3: CAWSLAPGVDTQYF
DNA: TGTGCCTGGAGTCTAGCCCCTGGGGTAGATACGCAGTATTTT

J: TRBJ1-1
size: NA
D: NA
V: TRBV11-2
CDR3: CASSPEWGMGTEAFF
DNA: TGTGCCAGCAGCCCAGAGTGGGGCATGGGCACTGAAGCTTTCTTT

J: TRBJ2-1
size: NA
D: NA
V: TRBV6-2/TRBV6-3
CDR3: CASSSLGGHNEQFF
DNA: TGTGCCAGCAGTTCGCTGGGGGGCCACAATGAGCAGTTCTTC

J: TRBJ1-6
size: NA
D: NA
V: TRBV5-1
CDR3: CASSSDGPLGSPLHF
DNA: TGCGCCAGCAGCTCGGACGGCCCCTTGGGCTCACCCCTCCACTTT

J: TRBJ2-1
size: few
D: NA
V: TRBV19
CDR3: CASSFAEYNEQFF
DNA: TGTGCCAGTAGTTTTGCAGAATACAATGAGCAGTTCTTC

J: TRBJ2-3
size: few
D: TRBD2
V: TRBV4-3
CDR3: CASSQAPSGRALDTQYF
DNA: TGCGCCAGCAGCCAAGCTCCTAGCGGGAGGGCGTTAGATACGCAGTATTTT

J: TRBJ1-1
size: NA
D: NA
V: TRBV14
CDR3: CASSRERQNTEAFF
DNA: TGTGCCAGCAGTAGGGAACGACAGAACACTGAAGCTTTCTTT

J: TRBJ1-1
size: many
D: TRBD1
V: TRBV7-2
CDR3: CASSLPDRVGTEAFF
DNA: TGTGCCAGCAGCTTGCCCGACAGGGTAGGTACTGAAGCTTTCTTT

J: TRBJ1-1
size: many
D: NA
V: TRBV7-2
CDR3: CASSYRMGTEAFF
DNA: TGTGCCAGCAGCTATAGGATGGGGACTGAAGCTTTCTTT

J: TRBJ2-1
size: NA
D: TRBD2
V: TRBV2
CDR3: CAGRLAGGNEQFF
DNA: TGTGCCGGCAGGCTAGCGGGGGGCAATGAGCAGTTCTTC

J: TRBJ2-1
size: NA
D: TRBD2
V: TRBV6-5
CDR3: CASSLRGTSGGRNEQFF
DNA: TGTGCCAGCAGTCTACGAGGGACTAGCGGGGGCAGAAATGAGCAGTTCTTC

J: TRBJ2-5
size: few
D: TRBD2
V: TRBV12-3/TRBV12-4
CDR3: CASTLGVAGEGETQYF
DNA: TGTGCCAGCACCCTCGGGGTAGCGGGAGAAGGGGAGACCCAGTACTTC

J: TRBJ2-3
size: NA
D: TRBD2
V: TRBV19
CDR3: CASSTKRESTDTQYF
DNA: TGTGCCAGTAGTACCAAGCGGGAAAGCACAGATACGCAGTATTTT

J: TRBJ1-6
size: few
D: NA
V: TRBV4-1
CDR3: CASSQGAREVLHF
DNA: TGCGCCAGCAGCCAAGGGGCCAGGGAAGTCCTCCACTTT

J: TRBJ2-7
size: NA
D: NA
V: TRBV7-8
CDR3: CASSSQDSVYEQYF
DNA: TGTGCCAGCAGCTCCCAGGACAGTGTTTACGAGCAGTACTTC

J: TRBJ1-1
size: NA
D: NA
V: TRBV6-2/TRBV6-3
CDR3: CASSYVDSEAFF
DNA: TGTGCCAGCAGTTATGTCGATTCTGAAGCTTTCTTT

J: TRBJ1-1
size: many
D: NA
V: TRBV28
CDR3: CASSLPQTEAFF
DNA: TGTGCCAGCAGTTTACCGCAGACTGAAGCTTTCTTT

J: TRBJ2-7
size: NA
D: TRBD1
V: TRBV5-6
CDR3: CASSFRDRSSYEQYF
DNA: TGTGCCAGCAGCTTCCGGGACAGGAGCTCCTACGAGCAGTACTTC

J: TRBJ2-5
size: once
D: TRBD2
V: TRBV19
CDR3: CASSPRTSGAGQETQYF
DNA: TGTGCCAGTAGTCCGAGGACTAGCGGAGCAGGGCAAGAGACCCAGTACTTC

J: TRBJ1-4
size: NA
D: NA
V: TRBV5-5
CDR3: CASSGRAPELGLFF
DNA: TGTGCCAGCAGCGGCCGGGCCCCAGAGTTAGGTCTGTTTTTT

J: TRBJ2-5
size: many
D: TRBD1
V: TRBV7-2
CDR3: CASSSDRAQETQYF
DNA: TGTGCCAGCAGCTCCGACAGGGCCCAAGAGACCCAGTACTTC

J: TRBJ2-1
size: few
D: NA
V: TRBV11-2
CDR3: CASSPSSGRTSYNEQFF
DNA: TGTGCCAGCAGCCCGAGTAGCGGAAGAACCTCCTACAATGAGCAGTTCTTC

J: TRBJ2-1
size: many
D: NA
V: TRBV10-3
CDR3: CAISGRRDPSSYNEQFF
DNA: TGTGCCATCAGTGGTCGACGGGACCCCAGCTCCTACAATGAGCAGTTCTTC

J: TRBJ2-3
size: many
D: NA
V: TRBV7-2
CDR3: CASSTTTGDTQYF
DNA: TGTGCCAGCAGCACGACGACGGGAGATACGCAGTATTTT

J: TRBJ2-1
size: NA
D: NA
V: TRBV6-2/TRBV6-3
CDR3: CASTPRVRIANEQFF
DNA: TGTGCCAGCACCCCCCGTGTGCGGATTGCCAATGAGCAGTTCTTC

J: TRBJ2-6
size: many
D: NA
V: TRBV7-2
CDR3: CASSLRGRGRSGANVLTF
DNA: TGTGCCAGCAGCTTGCGGGGGCGTGGACGCTCTGGGGCCAACGTCCTGACTTTC

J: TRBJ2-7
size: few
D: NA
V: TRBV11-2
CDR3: CASSFEARVYEQYF
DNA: TGTGCCAGCAGCTTTGAAGCGAGAGTCTACGAGCAGTACTTC

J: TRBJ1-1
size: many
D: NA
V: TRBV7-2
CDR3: CASSVGGGMNTEAFF
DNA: TGTGCCAGCAGCGTCGGAGGAGGGATGAACACTGAAGCTTTCTTT

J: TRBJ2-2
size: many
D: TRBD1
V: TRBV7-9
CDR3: CASSRTTGGYTGELFF
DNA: TGTGCCAGCAGCCGGACAACAGGGGGGTACACCGGGGAGCTGTTTTTT

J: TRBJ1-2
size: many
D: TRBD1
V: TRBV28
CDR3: CASSGQGSLQYGYTF
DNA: TGTGCCAGCAGTGGACAGGGCTCCCTTCAATATGGCTACACCTTC

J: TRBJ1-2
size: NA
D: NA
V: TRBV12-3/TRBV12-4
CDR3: CASSPDGPRYGYTF
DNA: TGTGCCAGCAGTCCAGATGGACCGCGCTATGGCTACACCTTC

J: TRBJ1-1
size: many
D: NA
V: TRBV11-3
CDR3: CASSFSGVNTEAFF
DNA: TGTGCCAGCAGCTTTTCGGGGGTGAACACTGAAGCTTTCTTT

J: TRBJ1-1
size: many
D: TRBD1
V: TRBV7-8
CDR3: CASIRDRGWTEAFF
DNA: TGTGCCAGCATCCGGGACAGGGGGTGGACTGAAGCTTTCTTT

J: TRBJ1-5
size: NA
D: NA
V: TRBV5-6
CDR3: CASSLGGKQPQHF
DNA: TGTGCCAGCAGCCTAGGAGGGAAACAGCCCCAGCATTTT

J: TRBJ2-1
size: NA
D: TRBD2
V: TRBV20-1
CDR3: CSARARPELAGEQFF
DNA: TGCAGTGCTAGAGCCCGCCCAGAACTAGCGGGAGAGCAGTTCTTC

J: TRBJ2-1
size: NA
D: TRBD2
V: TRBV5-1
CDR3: CASSWGLADLMDEQFF
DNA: TGCGCCAGCAGCTGGGGACTAGCGGACCTTATGGATGAGCAGTTCTTC